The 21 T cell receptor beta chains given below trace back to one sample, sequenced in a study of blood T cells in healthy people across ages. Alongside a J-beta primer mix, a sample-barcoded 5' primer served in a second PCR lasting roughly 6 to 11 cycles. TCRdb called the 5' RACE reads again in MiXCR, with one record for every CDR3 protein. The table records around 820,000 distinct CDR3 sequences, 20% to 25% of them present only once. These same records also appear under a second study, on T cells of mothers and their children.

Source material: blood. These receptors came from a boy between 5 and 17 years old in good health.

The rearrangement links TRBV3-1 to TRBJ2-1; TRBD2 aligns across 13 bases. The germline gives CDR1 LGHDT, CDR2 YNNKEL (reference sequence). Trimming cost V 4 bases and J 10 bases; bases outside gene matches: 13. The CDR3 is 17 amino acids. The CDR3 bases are TGTGCCAGCAGCCCTACACTGGGTCAGGGACTAGCGGGGGAGCAGTTCTTC. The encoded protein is CASSPTLGQGLAGEQFF.

CDR3: CASSERWGNTEAFF. The CDR3 DNA sequence: TGTGCCAGCAGCGAGCGCTGGGGCAACACTGAAGCTTTCTTT. J is TRBJ1-1 and V is TRBV3-1, with D perhaps TRBD1 (5 bases). The V gene's germline CDR1 is LGHDT and CDR2 YNNKEL (reference sequence). The CDR3 totals 14 residues. Deletions cut 5 bases from V and 2 bases from J, with 12 bases between.

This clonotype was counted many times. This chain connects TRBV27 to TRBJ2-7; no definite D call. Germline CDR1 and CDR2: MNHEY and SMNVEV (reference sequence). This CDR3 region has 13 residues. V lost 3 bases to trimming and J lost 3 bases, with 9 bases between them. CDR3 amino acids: CASSFGGVYEQYF. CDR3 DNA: TGTGCCAGCAGTTTTGGCGGAGTCTACGAGCAGTACTTC.

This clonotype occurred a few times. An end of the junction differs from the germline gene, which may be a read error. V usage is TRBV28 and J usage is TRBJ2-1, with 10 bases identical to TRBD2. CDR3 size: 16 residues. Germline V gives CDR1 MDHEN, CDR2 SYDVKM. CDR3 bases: TGTGCCAGCAGCTCTCAGACTAGCGGGCCCTACAATGGGCAGTTCTTC. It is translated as CASSSQTSGPYNGQFF.

CDR3: CASSQDFQGGVIGETQYF. In nucleotides, the CDR3 is TGCGCCAGCAGCCAAGATTTCCAGGGGGGCGTTATCGGAGAGACCCAGTACTTC. The rearrangement links TRBV4-3 to TRBJ2-5; weak D call: TRBD1 (7 bases). Per germline, CDR1 LGHNA and CDR2 YSLEER. This CDR3 is 18 amino acids long. The V and J ends lost 0 bases and 4 bases respectively, with 21 bases between them.

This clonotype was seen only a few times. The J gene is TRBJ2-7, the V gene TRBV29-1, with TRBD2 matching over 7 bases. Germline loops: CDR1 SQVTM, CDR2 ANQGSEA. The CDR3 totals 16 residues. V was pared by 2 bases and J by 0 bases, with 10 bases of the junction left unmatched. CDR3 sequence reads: CSVERVAGSVSYEQYF. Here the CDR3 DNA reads TGCAGCGTTGAACGGGTAGCGGGTTCGGTCTCCTACGAGCAGTACTTC.

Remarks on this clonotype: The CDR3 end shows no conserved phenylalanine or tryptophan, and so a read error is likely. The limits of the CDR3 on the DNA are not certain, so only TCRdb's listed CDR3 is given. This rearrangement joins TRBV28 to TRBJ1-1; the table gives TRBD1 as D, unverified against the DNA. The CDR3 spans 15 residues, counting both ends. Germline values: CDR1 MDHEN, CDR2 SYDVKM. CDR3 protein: CASSLTGSASTETFL.

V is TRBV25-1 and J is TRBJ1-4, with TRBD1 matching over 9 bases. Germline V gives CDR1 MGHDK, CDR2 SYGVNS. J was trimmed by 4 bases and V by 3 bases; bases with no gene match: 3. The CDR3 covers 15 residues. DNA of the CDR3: TGTGCCAGCAGTGATGGGACAGGGCGTAATGAAAAACTGTTTTTT. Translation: CASSDGTGRNEKLFF.

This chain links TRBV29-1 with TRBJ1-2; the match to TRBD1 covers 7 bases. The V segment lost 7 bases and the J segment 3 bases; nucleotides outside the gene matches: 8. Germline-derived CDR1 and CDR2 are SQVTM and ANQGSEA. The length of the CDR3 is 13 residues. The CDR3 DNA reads TGCAGCGCCGATCGGACAGGCGACTATGGCTACACCTTC. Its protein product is CSADRTGDYGYTF.

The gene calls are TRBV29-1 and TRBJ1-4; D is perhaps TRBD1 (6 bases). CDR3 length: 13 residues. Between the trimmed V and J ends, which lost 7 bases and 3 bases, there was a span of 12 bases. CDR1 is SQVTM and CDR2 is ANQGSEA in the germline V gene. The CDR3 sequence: CSAVGAANEKLFF. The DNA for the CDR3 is TGCAGCGCCGTGGGGGCCGCTAATGAAAAACTGTTTTTT.

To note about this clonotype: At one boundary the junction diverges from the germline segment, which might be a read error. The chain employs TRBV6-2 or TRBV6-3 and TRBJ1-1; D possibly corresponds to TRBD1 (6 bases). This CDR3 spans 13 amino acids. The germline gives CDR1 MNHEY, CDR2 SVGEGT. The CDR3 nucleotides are TGTGCCGGCAGGGACGGGGGCCACACTGAAGCTTTCTTT. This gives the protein CAGRDGGHTEAFF.

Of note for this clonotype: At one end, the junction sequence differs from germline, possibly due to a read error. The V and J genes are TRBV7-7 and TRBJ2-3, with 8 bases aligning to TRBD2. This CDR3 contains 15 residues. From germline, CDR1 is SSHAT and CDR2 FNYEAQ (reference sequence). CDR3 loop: CASSLDGGAGNTQYF. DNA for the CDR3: TGTGCTAGCAGCTTGGACGGGGGGGCAGGAAATACGCAGTATTTT.

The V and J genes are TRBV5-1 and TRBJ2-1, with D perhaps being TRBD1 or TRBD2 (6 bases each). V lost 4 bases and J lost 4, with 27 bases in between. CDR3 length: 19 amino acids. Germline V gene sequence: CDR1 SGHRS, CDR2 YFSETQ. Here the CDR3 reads CASSRLGPGASNLYNEQFF. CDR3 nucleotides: TGCGCCAGCAGCCGTTTGGGGCCGGGGGCGAGCAACTTATACAATGAGCAGTTCTTC.

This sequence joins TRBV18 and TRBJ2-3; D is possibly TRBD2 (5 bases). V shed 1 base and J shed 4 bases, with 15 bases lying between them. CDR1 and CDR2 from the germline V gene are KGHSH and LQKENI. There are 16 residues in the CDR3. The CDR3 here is CASSPRALMEADTQYF. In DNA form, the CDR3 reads TGTGCCAGCTCACCACGGGCACTTATGGAGGCAGATACGCAGTATTTT.

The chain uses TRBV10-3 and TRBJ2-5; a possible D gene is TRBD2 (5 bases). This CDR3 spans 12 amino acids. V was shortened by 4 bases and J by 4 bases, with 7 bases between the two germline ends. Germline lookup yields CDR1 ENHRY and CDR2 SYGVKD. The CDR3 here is CAISGGRETQYF. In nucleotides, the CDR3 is TGTGCCATCAGTGGAGGGCGAGAGACCCAGTACTTC.

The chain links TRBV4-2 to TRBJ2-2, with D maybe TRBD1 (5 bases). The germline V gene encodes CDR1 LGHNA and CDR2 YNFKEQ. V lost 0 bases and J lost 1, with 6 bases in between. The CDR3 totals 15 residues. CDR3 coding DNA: TGTGCCAGCAGCCAAGAGCAGGGGAACACCGGGGAGCTGTTTTTT. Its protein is CASSQEQGNTGELFF.

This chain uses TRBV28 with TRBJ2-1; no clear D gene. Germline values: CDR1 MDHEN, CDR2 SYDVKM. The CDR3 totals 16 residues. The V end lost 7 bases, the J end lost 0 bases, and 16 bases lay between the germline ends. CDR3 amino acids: CASTGPNQSSYNEQFF. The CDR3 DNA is TGTGCCAGCACGGGCCCAAACCAGAGCTCCTACAATGAGCAGTTCTTC.

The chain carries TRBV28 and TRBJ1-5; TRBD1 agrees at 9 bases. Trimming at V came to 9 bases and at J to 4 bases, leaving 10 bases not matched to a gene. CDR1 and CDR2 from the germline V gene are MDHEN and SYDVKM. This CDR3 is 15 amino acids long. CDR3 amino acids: CASTKGTGKNQPQHF. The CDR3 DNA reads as TGTGCCAGTACTAAGGGGACAGGGAAAAATCAGCCCCAGCATTTT.

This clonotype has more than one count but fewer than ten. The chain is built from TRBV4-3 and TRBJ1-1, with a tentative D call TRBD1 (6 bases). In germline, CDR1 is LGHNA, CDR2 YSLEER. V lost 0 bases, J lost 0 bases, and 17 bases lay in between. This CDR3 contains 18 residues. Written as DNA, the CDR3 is TGCGCCAGCAGCCAAGATATAGGGGGGGGACACATGAACACTGAAGCTTTCTTT. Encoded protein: CASSQDIGGGHMNTEAFF.

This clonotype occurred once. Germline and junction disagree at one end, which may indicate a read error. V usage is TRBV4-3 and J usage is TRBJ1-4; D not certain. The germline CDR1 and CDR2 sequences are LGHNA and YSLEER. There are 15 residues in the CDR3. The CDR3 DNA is TGCGCCAGCGGCCAAGGATCCTCAGCGGGTGAAAAACTGTTTTTT. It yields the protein CASGQGSSAGEKLFF.

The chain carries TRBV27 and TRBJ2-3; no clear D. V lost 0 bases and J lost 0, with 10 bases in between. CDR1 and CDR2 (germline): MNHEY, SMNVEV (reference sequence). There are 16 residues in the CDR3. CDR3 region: CASSLSSLSSTDTQYF. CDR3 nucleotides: TGTGCCAGCAGTTTATCATCCCTTTCTAGCACAGATACGCAGTATTTT.